Listed here is a single TCR beta chain. The record originates from a study of patients and donors after allogeneic stem cell transplantation. TCRdb reprocessed the RT-PCR reads with MiXCR, giving one entry per CDR3 protein. Here the sample spans 84,000 or so distinct CDR3 sequences, under 50% being singletons. V was shortened by 4 bases and J by 10 bases, with 17 bases between the two germline ends. The germline V gene encodes CDR1 SGHRS and CDR2 YFSETQ. CDR3 size: 14 residues. The receptor was isolated from a human donor who was either an allogeneic HSCT recipient or a stem cell or donor lymphocyte infusion donor (not recorded which). It is not recorded whose cells these are; they may come from a transplant donor. Sample: blood, either unsorted or a sorted T cell fraction (not recorded which). The rearrangement links TRBV5-1 to TRBJ1-4; D ambiguous. The CDR3 reads CASSLRPGEVKLFF. The CDR3 DNA follows: TGCGCCAGCAGCCTCCGGCCCGGGGAAGTAAAACTGTTTTTT.